These 26 T cell receptor beta chains were sequenced from one sample in a study of blood T cell repertoires in COVID-19. Here immunoSEQ multiplex PCR was the method, and the copy in TCRdb shows in-frame clones only, minus some. In the table there are about 180,000 clones, about 88% of which are singletons. The sequencing input was peripheral blood. These receptors were taken from a man younger than 30 who had recovered from COVID-19.

The chain joins TRBV5-5 to TRBJ2-4; no firm D call. This CDR3 is 16 amino acids long. Deletions cut 4 bases from V and 0 bases from J, with 14 bases between. Germline-derived CDR1 and CDR2 are SGHKS and YYEKEE (reference sequence). The CDR3 bases are TGTGCCAGCAGCGCAGGCCCGAAACTAGCCAAAAACATTCAGTACTTC. It yields the protein CASSAGPKLAKNIQYF.

The V call is TRBV10-3, the J call TRBJ2-7; D possibly corresponds to TRBD1 (6 bases). Germline assignment: CDR1 ENHRY and CDR2 SYGVKD. The length of the CDR3 is 11 residues. V lost 7 bases to trimming and J lost 3 bases, with 7 bases between them. DNA for the CDR3: TGTGCCATCAAGGACAGCTACGAGCAGTACTTC. As protein: CAIKDSYEQYF.

V gene TRBV7-6 combines with J gene TRBJ2-1; the match to TRBD2 covers 7 bases. Germline V gives CDR1 SGHVS, CDR2 FNYEAQ. This CDR3 region has 16 residues. V gave up 2 bases and J gave up 7 bases; unmatched junction bases: 11. This CDR3 reads CASSLLPGLGGNEQFF. In nucleotides, the CDR3 is TGTGCCAGCAGCTTACTACCGGGACTCGGGGGGAATGAGCAGTTCTTC.

The chain's CDR3 is CASSSGTSGRSEQFF. CDR3 coding DNA: TGTGCCAGCAGTTCCGGGACTAGCGGGAGGAGTGAGCAGTTCTTC. This chain links TRBV6-5 with TRBJ2-1; 15 bases match TRBD2. After removal of 4 bases from V and 9 bases from J, the junction contained 4 bases not matched to a gene. The CDR3 covers 15 residues. Germline-derived CDR1 and CDR2 are MNHEY and SVGAGI.

The chain joins TRBV6-2 or TRBV6-3 to TRBJ2-3; tentative D call: TRBD2 (6 bases). Germline values: CDR1 MNHEY, CDR2 SVGEGT. There are 16 residues in the CDR3. V was clipped by 5 bases and J by 4 bases, with 19 bases between them. In DNA, the CDR3 is TGTGCCAGCAGTGCCGAAGGGGCGGGAAAGGCAGATACGCAGTATTTT. It is translated as CASSAEGAGKADTQYF.

This chain connects TRBV5-1 to TRBJ2-3; the D is unclear. With 5 bases removed from V and 0 bases from J, the gap between germline ends came to 10 bases. This CDR3 contains 14 residues. Germline CDR1 is SGHRS and CDR2 is YFSETQ. The CDR3 DNA reads TGCGCCAGCAGATTTCTAACTAGCACAGATACGCAGTATTTT. It yields the protein CASRFLTSTDTQYF.

The rearrangement uses TRBV27 and TRBJ2-3; no clear D gene. This CDR3 comprises 13 residues. The germline V gene encodes CDR1 MNHEY and CDR2 SMNVEV (reference sequence). Trimming took 1 base from V and 4 from J, leaving 6 bases between them. The CDR3 loop is CASSLYWPDTQYF. In DNA form, the CDR3 reads TGTGCCAGCAGTTTATATTGGCCAGATACGCAGTATTTT.

V gene TRBV3-1 (or the pseudogene TRBV3-2) combines with J gene TRBJ2-5; no reliable D call. CDR1 and CDR2 from the germline V gene are LGHDT and YNNKEL (reference sequence). Trimming removed 4 bases from V and 2 bases from J, with 11 bases in between. The CDR3 consists of 14 residues. The CDR3 loop reads CASSPIDSQETQYF. The CDR3 region has the DNA TGTGCCAGCAGCCCGATAGACTCTCAAGAGACCCAGTACTTC.

The chain recombines TRBV4-2 with TRBJ2-1, with 8 bases that match TRBD2. The CDR3 runs 14 residues. V was clipped by 9 bases and J by 5 bases; unmatched bases: 9. Germline V lookup: CDR1 LGHNA, CDR2 YNFKEQ. The chain's CDR3 is CASPFGRANNEQFF. The CDR3 DNA is TGTGCCAGTCCCTTCGGGAGGGCTAACAATGAGCAGTTCTTC.

In its sample, this clone was seen a few times. The rearrangement joins TRBV6-5 to TRBJ2-1; 7 bases fit TRBD1. This CDR3 has 14 residues. V shed 4 bases, J shed 9 bases, and the junction held 9 bases outside the gene matches. Germline CDR1 reads MNHEY; CDR2 reads SVGAGI. The CDR3 sequence: CASSSPRDSREQFF. The CDR3 bases are TGTGCCAGCAGTTCTCCCCGGGACAGCCGTGAGCAGTTCTTC.

The chain employs TRBV5-4 and TRBJ2-7, with 10 positions matching TRBD2. Germline CDR1 SGHNT, CDR2 YYREEE (reference sequence). With 4 bases clipped from V and 4 bases from J, the junction kept 8 bases outside the gene matches. CDR3 length: 15 residues. CDR3 bases: TGTGCCAGCAGCCCAGCTAGCGGGAGAGGGTACGAGCAGTACTTC. It yields the protein CASSPASGRGYEQYF.

This chain links TRBV11-2 with TRBJ2-3; TRBD2 is a possible D gene (5 bases). There are 17 residues in the CDR3. The germline V gene has CDR1 SGHAT and CDR2 FQNNGV. V shed 0 bases and J shed 1 base, with 14 bases lying between them. This chain's CDR3 is CASSLDLSGPGTDTQYF. The DNA for the CDR3 is TGTGCCAGCAGCTTAGATCTGAGCGGCCCAGGCACAGATACGCAGTATTTT.

Only a few counts were recorded for this clone. V is TRBV9 and J is TRBJ2-1; D possibly corresponds to TRBD2 (6 bases). The CDR3 contains 16 residues. Germline CDR1 SGDLS, CDR2 YYNGEE. The germline V and J ends were trimmed by 4 bases and 2 bases, with 16 bases remaining between them. The DNA of the CDR3 is TGTGCCAGCAGCTACCCCGGGGGTTCCACCTACAATGAGCAGTTCTTC. Its protein product is CASSYPGGSTYNEQFF. Using reference TRBV9 and TRBJ2-1 for the parts outside the CDR3, the full variable domain is DSGVTQTPKHLITATGQRVTLRCSPRSGDLSVYWYQQSLDQGLQFLIQYYNGEERAKGNILERFSAQQFPDLHSELNLSSLELGDSALYFCASSYPGGSTYNEQFFGPGTRLTVL.

This rearrangement joins TRBV6-5 to TRBJ2-7; 9 bases align to TRBD1. This CDR3 comprises 15 residues. Germline V CDR1 and CDR2: MNHEY, SVGAGI. The ends lost 7 bases at V and 0 bases at J; junction bases unmatched: 7. The CDR3 coding sequence is TGTGCCAGCACCCTTACGGGACAGGGCTCCTACGAGCAGTACTTC. This encodes CASTLTGQGSYEQYF.

The rearrangement joins TRBV7-3 to TRBJ2-5; no firm D call. This CDR3 contains 13 residues. Germline CDR1 SGHTA, CDR2 FQGTGA. V was trimmed by 2 bases and J by 5 bases, leaving 9 bases between them. The CDR3 coding sequence is TGTGCCAGCAGCTTATTTCCACAGGAGACCCAGTACTTC. Encoded protein: CASSLFPQETQYF.

The genes are TRBV5-1 and TRBJ2-2; 7 nucleotides align to TRBD2. CDR1 is SGHRS and CDR2 is YFSETQ in the germline V gene. J gave up 3 bases and V 4 bases, and 6 bases lay outside the gene matches. CDR3 size: 15 residues. This CDR3 is CASSTLTSHTGELFF. As DNA, the CDR3 is TGCGCCAGCAGCACCCTGACTAGCCACACCGGGGAGCTGTTTTTT.

CDR3 in amino acids: CASSFRSFEAFF. For the CDR3, the DNA is TGTGCCAGCAGTTTCCGTTCGTTTGAAGCTTTCTTT. The chain links TRBV12-3 or TRBV12-4 to TRBJ1-1; the D is unclear. The V end lost 3 bases, the J end lost 7 bases, and 9 bases lay between the germline ends. The CDR3 runs 12 residues.

The count of this clone is one. This chain links TRBV19 with TRBJ1-6; D not certain. This CDR3 is built from 17 residues. The V end was cut by 5 bases, the J end by 11 bases, with 25 bases between. Germline CDR1 and CDR2: LNHDA and SQIVND (reference sequence). DNA of the CDR3: TGTGCCAGTAGTCCGCTCCCGGGGTTTGAGGAGTCTGCACCCCTCCACTTT. As protein: CASSPLPGFEESAPLHF.

V is TRBV19 and J is TRBJ1-2; TRBD1 matches at 10 bases. V dropped 2 bases and J dropped 4; count of bases not matched to a gene: 10. This CDR3 spans 17 amino acids. Germline V gene sequence: CDR1 LNHDA, CDR2 SQIVND (reference sequence). The CDR3 DNA reads as TGTGCCAGTAGTATATTCGCCGGGGGACAGGGGACCTATGGCTACACCTTC. Its translation is CASSIFAGGQGTYGYTF.

This chain joins TRBV28 and TRBJ2-7, with D maybe TRBD2 (6 bases). V lost 6 bases and J lost 0, with 15 bases in between. This CDR3 has 15 residues. CDR1 and CDR2 (germline): MDHEN, SYDVKM. The chain's CDR3 is CASSSPFGGSYEQYF. CDR3 sequence (DNA): TGTGCCAGCAGCTCGCCGTTCGGGGGCTCCTACGAGCAGTACTTC.

The chain is built from TRBV9 and TRBJ2-5, with 9 positions matching TRBD2. The germline gives CDR1 SGDLS, CDR2 YYNGEE. The CDR3 is 14 residues long. Unmatched junction bases numbered 2, after V lost 4 bases and J lost 1 base. The CDR3 bases are TGTGCCAGCAGCCTTAGCGGGAGCCAAGAGACCCAGTACTTC. This gives the protein CASSLSGSQETQYF.

The DNA of the CDR3 is TGCGCCAGCACCGACAGGGGGCTCACTGAAGCTTTCTTT. It encodes CASTDRGLTEAFF. The V and J genes are TRBV5-1 and TRBJ1-1, with 10 bases matching TRBD1. The CDR3 sequence is 13 residues long. V shed 6 bases, J shed 4 bases, and the junction held 3 bases outside the gene matches. Per germline, CDR1 SGHRS and CDR2 YFSETQ. The entire variable domain, with the rest obtained from reference TRBV5-1 and TRBJ1-1, is as follows: KAGVTQTPRYLIKTRGQQVTLSCSPISGHRSVSWYQQTPGQGLQFLFEYFSETQRNKGNFPGRFSGRQFSNSRSEMNVSTLELGDSALYLCASTDRGLTEAFFGQGTRLTVV.

The chain couples TRBV3-1 (or the pseudogene TRBV3-2) to TRBJ2-3, with 8 positions matching TRBD1. This CDR3 region has 17 residues. The V gene's germline CDR1 is LGHDT and CDR2 YNNKEL (reference sequence). V shed 1 base and J 2 bases; nucleotides not matched to a gene: 8. The CDR3 DNA follows: TGTGCCAGCAGCCAAGGTGGGACAGGCCTATACACAGATACGCAGTATTTT. Translated: CASSQGGTGLYTDTQYF.

The chain links TRBV28 to TRBJ1-2; TRBD1 aligns across 12 bases. This CDR3 is built from 13 residues. CDR1 MDHEN and CDR2 SYDVKM come from the germline V gene. Trimming removed 3 bases from V and 7 bases from J; junction bases left unmatched: 0. In nucleotides, the CDR3 is TGTGCCAGCAGTTTGGGACAGGGGGCTGGCTACACCTTC. It translates to CASSLGQGAGYTF.

The rearrangement links TRBV27 to TRBJ1-2, with 7 positions matching TRBD1. V shed 4 bases, J shed 1 base, and the junction held 6 bases outside the gene matches. The CDR3 extends over 15 amino acids. The germline V gene encodes CDR1 MNHEY and CDR2 SMNVEV (reference sequence). This chain's CDR3 is CASSSGQEINYGYTF. CDR3 nucleotides: TGTGCCAGCAGTTCCGGACAGGAGATTAACTATGGCTACACCTTC.

The rearrangement links TRBV4-3 to TRBJ2-7; TRBD2 might be the D (6 bases). CDR1 and CDR2 from the germline V gene are LGHNA and YSLEER. This CDR3 is 15 amino acids long. V shed 1 base and J shed 4 bases, with 14 bases lying between them. The CDR3 DNA follows: TGCGCCAGCAGCCAAGCGGTGGGAGGCAGGTACGAGCAGTACTTC. This sequence encodes CASSQAVGGRYEQYF.